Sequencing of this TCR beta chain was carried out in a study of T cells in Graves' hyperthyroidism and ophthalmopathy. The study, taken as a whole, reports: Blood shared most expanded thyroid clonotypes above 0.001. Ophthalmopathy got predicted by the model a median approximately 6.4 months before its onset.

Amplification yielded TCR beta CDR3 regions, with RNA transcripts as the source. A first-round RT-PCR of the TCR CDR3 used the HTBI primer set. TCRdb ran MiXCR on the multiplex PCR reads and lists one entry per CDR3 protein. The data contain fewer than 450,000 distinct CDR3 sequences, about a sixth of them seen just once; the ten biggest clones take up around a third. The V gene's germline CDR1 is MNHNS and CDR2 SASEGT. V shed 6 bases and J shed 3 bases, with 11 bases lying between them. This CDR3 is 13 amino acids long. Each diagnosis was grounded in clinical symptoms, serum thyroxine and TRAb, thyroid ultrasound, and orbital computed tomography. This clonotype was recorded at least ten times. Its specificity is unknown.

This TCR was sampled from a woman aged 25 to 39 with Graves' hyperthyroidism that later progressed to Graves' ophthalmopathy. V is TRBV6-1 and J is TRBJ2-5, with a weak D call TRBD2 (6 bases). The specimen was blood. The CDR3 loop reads CASSRRLEETQYF. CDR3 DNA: TGTGCCAGCAGCAGAAGACTAGAAGAGACCCAGTACTTC.